This TCR beta chain was observed in a study of T-cell memory formation after mild COVID-19. Study-wide context: The two donors had largely donor-specific TCR clusters. Overall study results and limits: Pre-infection memory contained some responding clones, which suggested that cross-reactive memory had joined. Clones that got smaller from day 15 to 85 had even CD4/CD8, while clones growing later tipped toward CD4+.

The TCR alpha and TCR beta cDNA libraries, bearing sample barcodes and UMIs, were generated by 5'RACE using constant-segment primers. From the 5' RACE reads, TCRdb called clonotypes with MiXCR, one entry per CDR3 protein. The sample includes hundreds of thousands of distinct CDR3 sequences, 20% to 25% of them seen just once. The CDR3 sequence is 14 residues long. Germline lookup yields CDR1 MGHDK and CDR2 SYGVNS. The junction had 3 bases not matched to a gene; V was cut back by 2 bases and J by 7 bases. A remark on this clonotype: What it binds is unknown.

The source material was PBMCs or a T cell subset sorted from them (not recorded which). This sequence joins TRBV25-1 and TRBJ2-2; 8 nucleotides match TRBD1. The receptor comes from an adult woman who had mild COVID-19 (a few samples of this study predate the infection). Cell type and time point are not known. In nucleotides, the CDR3 is TGTGCCAGCAGTGAAGACAGGGGCCACGGGGAGCTGTTTTTT. It encodes CASSEDRGHGELFF.